These 2 T cell receptor beta chains came from one sample sequenced in a study of cytomegalovirus exposure and HLA in healthy donors. The PCR ran on 60 Vbeta and 13 Jbeta primers. Libraries were prepared by immunoSEQ multiplex PCR; TCRdb keeps only in-frame clonotypes and omits some of them. Of 200,000 to 250,000 clones in the sample, approximately 84% were seen once. Sequencing was performed on PBMCs. These TCRs come from a girl aged 2-10 years in good health and CMV-seronegative.

The V call is TRBV6-4, the J call TRBJ2-3; 7 nucleotides line up with TRBD2. Looked up from germline, CDR1 is MRHNA and CDR2 is SNTAGT. CDR3 length: 14 residues. The ends lost 3 bases at V and 3 bases at J; junction bases unmatched: 3. As DNA, the CDR3 is TGTGCCAGCAGTGAGGGGGGGTCAACAGATACGCAGTATTTT. This translates into CASSEGGSTDTQYF.

J is TRBJ2-5 and V is TRBV10-2, with 7 bases identical to TRBD2. The CDR3 runs to 13 residues. Germline CDR1 reads WSHSY; CDR2 reads SAAADI. V shed 6 bases, J shed 2 bases, and the junction held 3 bases outside the gene matches. CDR3 residues: CASRAGVQETQYF. As DNA, the CDR3 is TGCGCCAGCAGGGCGGGGGTTCAAGAGACCCAGTACTTC.